The 19 T cell receptor beta chains presented below share a single source sample, sequenced in a study of blood T cell repertoires in COVID-19. Sequenced by immunoSEQ multiplex PCR; TCRdb stores in-frame clones only, minus some. The sample holds 380,000 or so clones, 89% seen once. The sample was peripheral blood. These receptors all come from a man aged 40-50 years with acute or convalescent COVID-19.

The chain couples TRBV29-1 to TRBJ2-7, with D hard to call. CDR1 is SQVTM, CDR2 ANQGSEA, per germline. The CDR3 length is 11 residues. V was cut by 3 bases and J by 2 bases, with 5 bases left in between. CDR3 region: CSVEVAYEQYF. CDR3 bases: TGCAGCGTTGAGGTAGCCTACGAGCAGTACTTC.

This clone was found once. The rearrangement links TRBV30 to TRBJ1-1, with D unclear. The CDR3 runs 13 residues. Germline V gene lookup returns CDR1 GTSNPN and CDR2 SVGIG (reference sequence). Trimming took 1 base from V and 2 from J, leaving 8 bases between them. This CDR3 reads CAWSAQINTEAFF. CDR3 sequence (DNA): TGTGCCTGGAGTGCGCAGATAAACACTGAAGCTTTCTTT.

The chain recombines TRBV7-2 with TRBJ2-1, with 8 bases aligning to TRBD2. The CDR3 sequence is 15 residues long. Trimming removed 5 bases from V and 7 bases from J; junction bases left unmatched: 10. Germline V gives CDR1 SGHTA, CDR2 FQGNSA. CDR3 loop: CASSQSGRPGNEQFF. The CDR3 DNA is TGTGCCAGCAGCCAGAGCGGGAGACCCGGAAATGAGCAGTTCTTC. Looking up the rest from reference TRBV7-2 and TRBJ2-1 gives the full variable domain: GAGVSQSPSNKVTEKGKDVELRCDPISGHTALYWYRQSLGQGLEFLIYFQGNSAPDKSGLPSDRFSAERTGGSVSTLTIQRTQQEDSAVYLCASSQSGRPGNEQFFGPGTRLTVL.

The chain recombines TRBV19 with TRBJ2-1, with a weak D call TRBD2 (6 bases). The CDR3 runs 14 residues. Germline-derived CDR1 and CDR2 are LNHDA and SQIVND (reference sequence). Between the trimmed V and J ends, which lost 5 bases and 13 bases, there was a span of 21 bases. The CDR3 nucleotides are TGTGCCAGTAGTGCCCCACTTTACGGGAGAGGACAGTTCTTC. Amino acid sequence: CASSAPLYGRGQFF.

This clone was counted once. The V gene is TRBV7-8, the J gene TRBJ1-1; D gene uncertain. Germline CDR1 is SGHVS and CDR2 is FQNEAQ. Trimming pared 3 bases from V and 6 bases from J, leaving 5 bases between. The CDR3 extends over 11 amino acids. The CDR3 sequence: CASSLGSEAFF. CDR3 in DNA: TGTGCCAGCAGCTTGGGCTCTGAAGCTTTCTTT.

The V and J genes are TRBV3-1 (or the pseudogene TRBV3-2) and TRBJ2-2, with TRBD2 matching 8 bases. The CDR3 runs 16 residues. The junction had 3 bases not matched to a gene; V was cut back by 0 bases and J by 3 bases. Germline values: CDR1 LGHDT, CDR2 YNNKEL (reference sequence). The DNA of the CDR3 is TGTGCCAGCAGCCAAGAGGGACTAGATTACACCGGGGAGCTGTTTTTT. Encoded protein: CASSQEGLDYTGELFF.

The chain is built from TRBV10-3 and TRBJ1-1; a weak D match, TRBD1 (5 bases). With 8 bases removed from V and 4 bases from J, the gap between germline ends came to 11 bases. The V gene's germline CDR1 is ENHRY and CDR2 SYGVKD. This CDR3 contains 12 residues. CDR3 amino acids: CAIGAPGTEAFF. The CDR3 DNA reads as TGTGCCATCGGGGCCCCGGGCACTGAAGCTTTCTTT.

The chain employs TRBV6-5 and TRBJ2-7; D may be TRBD2 (6 bases). CDR3 length: 15 amino acids. CDR1 is MNHEY and CDR2 is SVGAGI in the germline V gene. V was clipped by 2 bases and J by 7 bases, with 18 bases between them. The chain's CDR3 is CASSYDGTSLREQYF. CDR3 bases: TGTGCCAGCAGTTACGATGGGACTTCTCTACGAGAGCAGTACTTC.

The chain couples TRBV11-3 to TRBJ2-7, with unresolved D. The CDR3 is 12 amino acids. CDR1 SGHNT and CDR2 YENEEA come from the germline V gene. Deletions cut 4 bases from V and 0 bases from J, with 4 bases between. The CDR3 is CASSSLSYEQYF. The CDR3 DNA sequence: TGTGCCAGCAGCTCCCTCTCCTACGAGCAGTACTTC.

This clone was seen only a few times. The rearrangement uses TRBV7-3 and TRBJ1-5; D uncertain. V was clipped by 6 bases and J by 5 bases, with 14 bases between them. CDR1 SGHTA and CDR2 FQGTGA come from the germline V gene. The CDR3 runs 14 residues. CDR3 amino acids: CASRRRRRYQPQHF. Written as DNA, the CDR3 is TGTGCCAGCAGACGGCGCAGGCGATATCAGCCCCAGCATTTT.

As to this clone: The junction and the germline gene differ at one end; a read error may be behind it. This chain joins TRBV19 and TRBJ2-7, with D hard to call. CDR3 length: 13 residues. Germline CDR1 is LNHDA and CDR2 is SQIVND (reference sequence). This chain's CDR3 is CTSSIRSSYEQYF. The CDR3 coding sequence is TGTACCAGTAGTATTAGGAGCTCCTACGAGCAGTACTTC.

The CDR3 DNA reads TGTGCCAGCAGCGCAGGGGGCAGCTCCTACGAGCAGTACTTC. This encodes CASSAGGSSYEQYF. The rearrangement links TRBV7-6 to TRBJ2-7; 8 bases are shared with TRBD1. The ends lost 5 bases at V and 0 bases at J; junction bases unmatched: 3. The CDR3 runs to 14 residues. The germline V gene has CDR1 SGHVS and CDR2 FNYEAQ.

The chain combines TRBV20-1 with TRBJ2-3, with TRBD2 as a possible D gene (6 bases). V was shortened by 3 bases and J by 1 base, with 17 bases between the two germline ends. Germline CDR1 reads DFQATT; CDR2 reads SNEGSKA (reference sequence). There are 16 residues in the CDR3. CDR3 loop: CSASPGVSSGTDTQYF. CDR3 DNA sequence: TGCAGTGCTAGTCCGGGAGTGAGCAGCGGCACAGATACGCAGTATTTT.

This rearrangement joins TRBV5-8 to TRBJ2-7; D not resolved. Germline assignment: CDR1 SGHTS and CDR2 YDEGEE. CDR3 length: 12 amino acids. V shed 5 bases and J shed 3 bases, with 9 bases lying between them. This chain's CDR3 is CASREYDYEQYF. CDR3 sequence (DNA): TGTGCCAGCAGGGAGTACGACTACGAGCAGTACTTC.

The chain joins TRBV19 to TRBJ2-2, with a tentative D call TRBD1 (7 bases). Trimming took off 5 bases at V and 3 bases at J, with 19 bases between the two ends. CDR1 is LNHDA and CDR2 is SQIVND in the germline V gene (reference sequence). The CDR3 is made up of 17 amino acids. CDR3 protein: CASSPTWTGGYTGELFF. The CDR3 DNA sequence: TGTGCCAGTAGTCCCACCTGGACAGGAGGGTACACCGGGGAGCTGTTTTTT.

The rearrangement links TRBV7-2 to TRBJ2-1; the D gene is possibly TRBD2 (5 bases). This CDR3 region has 14 residues. Trimming stripped 7 bases from V and 9 bases from J, with 19 bases between. Germline lookup yields CDR1 SGHTA and CDR2 FQGNSA. The CDR3 DNA follows: TGTGCCAGCAACGGGGATTTTGGAAGCCGTGAGCAGTTCTTC. Its protein is CASNGDFGSREQFF.

V gene TRBV20-1 combines with J gene TRBJ2-1; 10 positions agree with TRBD2. The ends lost 6 bases at V and 7 bases at J; junction bases unmatched: 15. The CDR3 is 16 amino acids. The germline gives CDR1 DFQATT, CDR2 SNEGSKA (reference sequence). The CDR3 protein is CSASPPIQRGGNEQFF. As DNA, the CDR3 is TGCAGTGCCAGTCCCCCCATTCAGCGGGGGGGGAATGAGCAGTTCTTC.

This rearrangement joins TRBV9 to TRBJ2-1; 11 bases are shared with TRBD2. The V gene's germline CDR1 is SGDLS and CDR2 YYNGEE. After removal of 3 bases from V and 4 bases from J, the junction contained 9 bases not matched to a gene. CDR3 length: 17 residues. Here the CDR3 DNA reads TGTGCCAGCAGCGCCAGACTAGCGGGGAAGTTATACAATGAGCAGTTCTTC. Translation: CASSARLAGKLYNEQFF. Full variable domain (outside the CDR3, taken from reference TRBV9 and TRBJ2-1): DSGVTQTPKHLITATGQRVTLRCSPRSGDLSVYWYQQSLDQGLQFLIQYYNGEERAKGNILERFSAQQFPDLHSELNLSSLELGDSALYFCASSARLAGKLYNEQFFGPGTRLTVL.

J is TRBJ2-2 and V is TRBV5-6; 11 bases agree with TRBD2. From germline, CDR1 is SGHDT and CDR2 YYEEEE. The CDR3 sequence is 17 residues long. The V and J ends lost 4 bases and 1 base, in that order; junction bases with no gene match: 6. The CDR3 is CASSRFGTSGNTGELFF. CDR3 sequence (DNA): TGTGCCAGCAGCCGTTTTGGGACTAGCGGGAACACCGGGGAGCTGTTTTTT.